The sequence of this TCR beta chain was determined in a study of post-analysis software for immune sequencing data. Regarding the study as a whole: Roughly five TRBV segments appeared more often in patients than in controls, and TRBV5-6, TRBV5-1 and TRBV20-1 were among these. Clustering by F measure revealed strong co-clustering among samples prepared together in one batch.

About this clonotype itself: Antigen: not known.

Built from TCR beta cDNA, the libraries had unique molecular identifiers in them. From the PCR reads, TCRdb called clonotypes with MiXCR, one entry per CDR3 protein. The repertoire holds roughly 800,000 distinct CDR3 sequences, with roughly 46% as singletons. The V gene's germline CDR1 is SQVTM and CDR2 ANQGSEA. The junction had 5 bases not matched to a gene; V was cut back by 1 base and J by 3 bases. There are 14 residues in the CDR3. V and J are TRBV29-1 and TRBJ2-7, with 8 bases identical to TRBD2. Sequencing was carried out using blood. This receptor was obtained from a girl aged 10 to 17 with multiple sclerosis. The CDR3 loop reads CSVEGAGVIYEQYF. CDR3 DNA: TGCAGCGTTGAAGGAGCGGGAGTAATCTACGAGCAGTACTTC.